Presented here are 20 T cell receptor beta chains from one specimen sequenced in a study of technical replicates of blood from a handful of donors. The table came from immunoSEQ multiplex PCR; TCRdb's copy has only in-frame clones and leaves some out. The sample lists about 14,000 clones; around 83% were seen once. The sample was PBMCs. The receptors were gathered from a human donor in good health.

The chain is built from TRBV19 and TRBJ2-4, with D unresolved. Trimming removed 1 base from V and 1 base from J, with 5 bases in between. The CDR3 runs to 14 residues. The germline gives CDR1 LNHDA, CDR2 SQIVND (reference sequence). The CDR3 loop is CASSIGTAKNIQYF. The CDR3 DNA is TGTGCCAGTAGTATAGGCACTGCCAAAAACATTCAGTACTTC. The full variable domain, rest sourced from reference TRBV19 and TRBJ2-4, is DGGITQSPKYLFRKEGQNVTLSCEQNLNHDAMYWYRQDPGQGLRLIYYSQIVNDFQKGDIAEGYSVSREKKESFPLTVTSAQKNPTAFYLCASSIGTAKNIQYFGAGTRLSVL.

This rearrangement joins TRBV11-2 to TRBJ2-1; D remains unclear. There are 15 residues in the CDR3. Trimming took off 5 bases at V and 2 bases at J, with 13 bases between the two ends. Looked up from germline, CDR1 is SGHAT and CDR2 is FQNNGV. The CDR3 loop reads CASSPRLAPYNEQFF. DNA for the CDR3: TGTGCCAGCAGCCCTCGACTGGCCCCCTACAATGAGCAGTTCTTC.

The rearrangement links TRBV5-1 to TRBJ2-2; 9 nucleotides agree with TRBD2. The germline gives CDR1 SGHRS, CDR2 YFSETQ. This CDR3 spans 16 amino acids. V lost 4 bases to trimming and J lost 1 base; unmatched junction nucleotides: 5. The CDR3 loop is CASSPLTSGNTGELFF. CDR3 nucleotides: TGCGCCAGCAGCCCCTTGACTAGCGGGAACACCGGGGAGCTGTTTTTT.

The chain links TRBV5-1 to TRBJ2-3; D is possibly TRBD1 (5 bases). This CDR3 has 15 amino acids. The V end lost 0 bases, the J end lost 0 bases, and 8 bases lay between the germline ends. Germline V lookup: CDR1 SGHRS, CDR2 YFSETQ. CDR3 DNA: TGCGCCAGCAGCTTGGTGGCAGGGAGCACAGATACGCAGTATTTT. It is translated as CASSLVAGSTDTQYF.

This chain links TRBV9 with TRBJ1-1, with D possibly TRBD1 on 6 matching bases. This CDR3 comprises 15 residues. Germline V gene lookup returns CDR1 SGDLS and CDR2 YYNGEE. Deletions cut 4 bases from V and 3 bases from J, with 16 bases between. The CDR3 is CASSLEGERDTEAFF. In DNA, the CDR3 is TGTGCCAGCAGCCTAGAGGGGGAGAGGGACACTGAAGCTTTCTTT.

The gene calls are TRBV28 and TRBJ1-3; the D gene is possibly TRBD1 (5 bases). The germline V gene has CDR1 MDHEN and CDR2 SYDVKM. The CDR3 is 15 amino acids. Between the trimmed V and J ends, which lost 7 bases and 0 bases, there was a span of 13 bases. CDR3 nucleotides: TGTGCCAGCAACACCCAGGGTTTCTCTGGAAACACCATATATTTT. Protein: CASNTQGFSGNTIYF. The whole variable domain, remainder taken from reference TRBV28 and TRBJ1-3, is DVKVTQSSRYLVKRTGEKVFLECVQDMDHENMFWYRQDPGLGLRLIYFSYDVKMKEKGDIPEGYSVSREKKERFSLILESASTNQTSMYLCASNTQGFSGNTIYFGEGSWLTVV.

The chain has TRBV7-9 and TRBJ2-1, with 7 nucleotides matching TRBD1. V shed 6 bases and J 10 bases; nucleotides not matched to a gene: 9. This CDR3 is 13 amino acids long. The germline CDR1 and CDR2 sequences are SEHNR and FQNEAQ (reference sequence). This chain's CDR3 is CASSHQGEKEQFF. CDR3 in DNA: TGTGCCAGCAGTCATCAGGGGGAGAAGGAGCAGTTCTTC.

The genes are TRBV28 and TRBJ2-7, with D uncertain. The germline V gene has CDR1 MDHEN and CDR2 SYDVKM. This CDR3 contains 12 residues. The V end lost 2 bases, the J end lost 4 bases, and 6 bases lay between the germline ends. In nucleotides, the CDR3 is TGTGCCAGCAGTTTACAAGCATACGAGCAGTACTTC. It translates to CASSLQAYEQYF.

The CDR3 bases are TGCGCCAGCAGCCCGCCGGGACTAGCGGGAGTAGGGGAGCAGTTCTTC. Its protein is CASSPPGLAGVGEQFF. The chain uses TRBV5-1 and TRBJ2-1, with 14 bases identical to TRBD2. Germline V gene lookup returns CDR1 SGHRS and CDR2 YFSETQ. V dropped 4 bases and J dropped 10; count of bases not matched to a gene: 10. This CDR3 spans 16 amino acids.

This rearrangement joins TRBV7-3 to TRBJ2-7, with TRBD2 identical over 12 bases. This CDR3 spans 16 amino acids. Looked up from germline, CDR1 is SGHTA and CDR2 is FQGTGA. V was clipped by 5 bases and J by 3 bases; unmatched bases: 8. CDR3 loop: CASSPGLAGPGYEQYF. The CDR3, as DNA: TGTGCCAGCAGCCCCGGACTAGCGGGGCCAGGCTACGAGCAGTACTTC.

This clone has a single count. The CDR3, as DNA: TGTGCCAGCAGCTTAGGCCTGAGGAGGGGGCACTATGGCTACACCTTC. Amino acid sequence: CASSLGLRRGHYGYTF. The genes are TRBV13 and TRBJ1-2; TRBD1 agrees at 7 bases. Germline V lookup: CDR1 PRHDT, CDR2 FYEKMQ (reference sequence). The CDR3 covers 16 residues. J gave up 3 bases and V 0 bases, and 7 bases lay outside the gene matches.

This rearrangement joins TRBV6-5 to TRBJ2-7; 8 nucleotides agree with TRBD2. V shed 6 bases, J shed 3 bases, and the junction held 7 bases outside the gene matches. The CDR3 is made up of 14 amino acids. From germline, CDR1 is MNHEY and CDR2 SVGAGI. The CDR3 DNA follows: TGTGCCAGCAGCCCCGGGACTAGGGGCTACGAGCAGTACTTC. This translates into CASSPGTRGYEQYF.

V gene TRBV6-5 combines with J gene TRBJ2-7; 11 bases map to TRBD2. CDR1 and CDR2 from the germline V gene are MNHEY and SVGAGI. V trimming: 0 bases; J trimming: 3 bases; junction bases outside the gene matches: 1. The CDR3 contains 15 residues. CDR3 residues: CASSYSGLAVYEQYF. CDR3 in DNA: TGTGCCAGCAGTTACTCGGGACTAGCGGTCTACGAGCAGTACTTC.

The chain links TRBV28 to TRBJ2-7; D is uncertain. Germline lookup yields CDR1 MDHEN and CDR2 SYDVKM. The CDR3 spans 13 residues. V gave up 7 bases and J gave up 0 bases, with 10 bases separating them. CDR3 sequence reads: CASNTESSYEQYF. The DNA of the CDR3 is TGTGCCAGCAACACGGAGAGCTCCTACGAGCAGTACTTC.

The chain is built from TRBV30 and TRBJ2-1, with 9 bases fitting TRBD2. Germline V gives CDR1 GTSNPN, CDR2 SVGIG (reference sequence). The CDR3 has 14 amino acids. Germline trimming cut 0 bases from V and 6 bases from J; bases unmatched to any gene: 3. In DNA, the CDR3 is TGTGCCTGGAGTGTCGCGGGAGGGCTCAATGAGCAGTTCTTC. It is translated as CAWSVAGGLNEQFF. The variable domain in full, completed from reference TRBV30 and TRBJ2-1, reads SQTIHQWPATLVQPVGSPLSLECTVEGTSNPNLYWYRQAAGRGLQLLFYSVGIGQISSEVPQNLSASRPQDRQFILSSKKLLLSDSGFYLCAWSVAGGLNEQFFGPGTRLTVL.

This rearrangement joins TRBV5-1 to TRBJ1-2; D not certain. The CDR3 contains 13 residues. Germline V gene lookup returns CDR1 SGHRS and CDR2 YFSETQ. Between the trimmed V and J ends, which lost 0 bases and 4 bases, there was a span of 7 bases. As DNA, the CDR3 is TGCGCCAGCAGCTTGGGGACTGCCTATGGCTACACCTTC. This gives the protein CASSLGTAYGYTF.

The chain is built from TRBV7-9 and TRBJ1-4; D gene ambiguous. Trimming cost V 1 base and J 8 bases, with 8 bases left between them. The CDR3 loop spans 13 amino acids. Germline CDR1 reads SEHNR; CDR2 reads FQNEAQ (reference sequence). CDR3 amino acids: CASSLVRGEKLFF. CDR3 sequence (DNA): TGTGCCAGCAGCTTAGTTCGGGGAGAAAAACTGTTTTTT.

The rearrangement uses TRBV28 and TRBJ1-1, with D tentatively TRBD1 (5 bases). The CDR3 sequence is 14 residues long. V was cut by 5 bases and J by 6 bases, with 16 bases left in between. In germline, CDR1 is MDHEN, CDR2 SYDVKM. The DNA for the CDR3 is TGTGCCAGCAGTCCCCCAGCAGGGAGGTCTGAAGCTTTCTTT. It yields the protein CASSPPAGRSEAFF.

Only a few counts were recorded for this clone. The chain is built from TRBV19 and TRBJ1-1; no reliable D call. Trimming took 7 bases from V and 2 from J, leaving 11 bases between them. In germline, CDR1 is LNHDA, CDR2 SQIVND (reference sequence). This CDR3 is built from 13 residues. CDR3 nucleotide sequence: TGTGCCAGTACTCTACAGATAAACACTGAAGCTTTCTTT. Amino acid sequence: CASTLQINTEAFF.

The genes are TRBV19 and TRBJ2-7; D is possibly TRBD1 (5 bases). The V and J ends lost 1 base and 0 bases respectively, with 7 bases between them. Germline-derived CDR1 and CDR2 are LNHDA and SQIVND (reference sequence). This CDR3 region has 14 residues. Here the CDR3 reads CASSIGQNSYEQYF. The CDR3 DNA is TGTGCCAGTAGTATAGGACAGAACTCCTACGAGCAGTACTTC. Complete variable domain (other parts from reference TRBV19 and TRBJ2-7): DGGITQSPKYLFRKEGQNVTLSCEQNLNHDAMYWYRQDPGQGLRLIYYSQIVNDFQKGDIAEGYSVSREKKESFPLTVTSAQKNPTAFYLCASSIGQNSYEQYFGPGTRLTVT.